The present T cell receptor beta chain was sequenced within a study of blood T cell repertoires in COVID-19. Background on the study: Material from acute and convalescent COVID-19 was sourced from the United States, Italy and Spain. The analysed material was cDNA or gDNA that came from T cells, B-cell-depleted T cells, or PBMCs.

This clone occurred once. The CDR3 sequence is 13 residues long. The germline CDR1 and CDR2 sequences are GTSNPN and SVGIG (reference sequence). V gave up 4 bases and J gave up 4 bases; unmatched junction bases: 3. Original methodology: Using reference gene primer amplification, nucleated cell counts were estimated. Assay: immunoSEQ multiplex PCR; the TCRdb copy retains only in-frame clones and omits some. V, J and clone size reflect that table, while D and trimming were determined from the DNA. The sample comprises 200,000 to 250,000 clones, about 85% of which are singletons, and 1.5% to 2% rests with the top ten.

V gene TRBV30 combines with J gene TRBJ2-3; 9 nucleotides line up with TRBD2. The sequenced sample was peripheral blood. This TCR derives from an older man with acute or convalescent COVID-19. The CDR3 bases are TGTGCCTGGACTAGCGGGACCCCAGATACGCAGTATTTT. Translated, it gives CAWTSGTPDTQYF.